The 3 T cell receptor beta chains listed next were all sequenced from one sample in a study of chemoradiotherapy in HPV16-positive cancers. The assay was immunoSEQ multiplex PCR, and TCRdb's table has in-frame clones only and misses some. The sample contains 12,000 or so clones, about 81% of which appear only once. This material was obtained from a patient who underwent chemoradiotherapy. The receptors originated from a human donor with HPV-associated anogenital cancer.

The rearrangement links TRBV6-5 to TRBJ1-1; tentatively, D is TRBD1 (6 bases). Per germline, CDR1 MNHEY and CDR2 SVGAGI. The CDR3 covers 13 residues. The ends were cut back, 2 bases at V and 7 bases at J, with 11 bases in the middle. The CDR3 is CASSYTQGFEAFF. The CDR3 bases are TGTGCCAGCAGTTACACCCAGGGGTTTGAAGCTTTCTTT.

This clone was found once. The gene calls are TRBV7-3 and TRBJ2-3, with 9 bases that match TRBD1. With 4 bases clipped from V and 5 bases from J, the junction kept 7 bases outside the gene matches. Germline CDR1 is SGHTA and CDR2 is FQGTGA. CDR3 size: 15 residues. The CDR3 coding sequence is TGTGCCAGCAGCTACCGACAGGGGGTTGAAGATACGCAGTATTTT. Translating gives CASSYRQGVEDTQYF.

CDR3 region: CASSLYPGQMNTEAFF. Written as DNA, the CDR3 is TGTGCCAGCAGTTTATATCCAGGGCAGATGAACACTGAAGCTTTCTTT. This rearrangement joins TRBV27 to TRBJ1-1, with a weak D call TRBD1 (5 bases). Germline-derived CDR1 and CDR2 are MNHEY and SMNVEV (reference sequence). The V end lost 1 base, the J end lost 0 bases, and 12 bases lay between the germline ends. The CDR3 contains 16 residues.